One and the same sample provided the 14 T cell receptor beta chains below, sequenced in a study of OX40 agonist ivuxolimab in advanced cancers. Generated by immunoSEQ multiplex PCR, the TCRdb table keeps only in-frame clones and is missing some. The sample holds about 78,000 clones; around 82% are singletons and the top ten take approximately 2.1%. Source: CD4+ or CD8+ T cells sorted from blood, taken in a trial of the OX40 agonist ivuxolimab. These TCRs come from an adult with an advanced solid tumor such as melanoma, head and neck, liver or kidney cancer.

The chain uses TRBV25-1 and TRBJ1-2; D gene unclear. Germline lookup yields CDR1 MGHDK and CDR2 SYGVNS. Trimming took off 7 bases at V and 7 bases at J, with 19 bases between the two ends. CDR3 length: 14 residues. Here the CDR3 reads CASISGVSARGYTF. CDR3 coding DNA: TGTGCCAGCATAAGCGGAGTTTCGGCCCGTGGCTACACCTTC.

The V call is TRBV6-1, the J call TRBJ1-1; TRBD1 matches at 7 bases. CDR1 MNHNS and CDR2 SASEGT come from the germline V gene. This CDR3 comprises 16 residues. V shed 2 bases and J 4 bases; nucleotides not matched to a gene: 10. For the CDR3, the DNA is TGTGCCAGCAGTGAAACGCCAGGGGGTGTGATCACTGAAGCTTTCTTT. It codes for CASSETPGGVITEAFF.

The chain combines TRBV19 with TRBJ1-4; D is unclear. Germline CDR1 and CDR2: LNHDA and SQIVND (reference sequence). Trimming took off 11 bases at V and 3 bases at J, with 10 bases between the two ends. The CDR3 has 12 amino acids. For the CDR3, the DNA is TGTGCCTCGGGATTTCCTAATGAAAAACTGTTTTTT. Amino acid sequence: CASGFPNEKLFF.

The chain links TRBV7-2 to TRBJ2-7; 11 bases line up with TRBD2. This CDR3 has 15 residues. Germline lookup yields CDR1 SGHTA and CDR2 FQGNSA. Germline trimming cut 0 bases from V and 4 bases from J; bases unmatched to any gene: 2. The CDR3: CASSLALAGGYEQYF. The CDR3 nucleotides read TGTGCCAGCAGCTTAGCCCTAGCGGGAGGATACGAGCAGTACTTC. Full variable domain (remainder filled in from reference TRBV7-2 and TRBJ2-7): GAGVSQSPSNKVTEKGKDVELRCDPISGHTALYWYRQSLGQGLEFLIYFQGNSAPDKSGLPSDRFSAERTGGSVSTLTIQRTQQEDSAVYLCASSLALAGGYEQYFGPGTRLTVT.

V and J are TRBV6-6 and TRBJ1-4, with D maybe TRBD1 (5 bases). V was cut by 2 bases and J by 4 bases, with 8 bases left in between. The germline CDR1 and CDR2 sequences are MNHNY and SVGAGI (reference sequence). This CDR3 has 14 residues. In nucleotides, the CDR3 is TGTGCCAGCAGTTACGGGGCTATTAATGAAAAACTGTTTTTT. Encoded protein: CASSYGAINEKLFF.

This sequence joins TRBV4-1 and TRBJ2-1, with TRBD1 matching 7 bases. J gave up 6 bases and V 1 base, and 6 bases lay outside the gene matches. CDR1 MGHRA and CDR2 YSYEKL come from the germline V gene. The CDR3 runs to 15 residues. For the CDR3, the DNA is TGCGCCAGCAGCCAAGGGGGACAGACTGCCAATGAGCAGTTCTTC. This translates into CASSQGGQTANEQFF.

The V call is TRBV11-2, the J call TRBJ1-1; perhaps TRBD1 as D (5 bases). CDR3 size: 14 residues. From germline, CDR1 is SGHAT and CDR2 FQNNGV. Trimming removed 2 bases from V and 6 bases from J, with 13 bases in between. Here the CDR3 DNA reads TGTGCCAGCAGCTTACTTACGAGGGGAGCTGAAGCTTTCTTT. Protein: CASSLLTRGAEAFF.

V and J are TRBV10-3 and TRBJ2-5, with TRBD1 matching over 9 bases. This CDR3 comprises 16 residues. Trimming at V came to 2 bases and at J to 4 bases, leaving 8 bases not matched to a gene. CDR1 ENHRY and CDR2 SYGVKD come from the germline V gene. CDR3: CAISEGGTGIPETQYF. The CDR3 bases are TGTGCCATCAGTGAGGGGGGGACAGGGATCCCAGAGACCCAGTACTTC.

CDR3 in amino acids: CASSVLGNQPQHF. In DNA form, the CDR3 reads TGTGCCAGCAGCGTACTAGGGAATCAGCCCCAGCATTTT. V gene TRBV9 combines with J gene TRBJ1-5; the D is unclear. Trimming cost V 1 base and J 4 bases, with 6 bases left between them. CDR3 length: 13 residues. Looked up from germline, CDR1 is SGDLS and CDR2 is YYNGEE.

This chain links TRBV4-3 with TRBJ1-2; 11 bases match TRBD1. The CDR3 has 16 residues. After removal of 4 bases from V and 8 bases from J, the junction contained 12 bases not matched to a gene. Germline V CDR1 and CDR2: LGHNA, YSLEER. CDR3 residues: CASSPRDRGFPRGYTF. In DNA form, the CDR3 reads TGCGCCAGCAGCCCTCGGGACAGGGGGTTTCCTCGGGGCTACACCTTC.

The chain uses TRBV7-3 and TRBJ2-5; no clear D. This CDR3 spans 13 amino acids. Germline V gene sequence: CDR1 SGHTA, CDR2 FQGTGA. V dropped 5 bases and J dropped 5 bases, with 12 bases sitting between them. DNA of the CDR3: TGTGCCAGCAGCCCCCGAGGACGCGAGACCCAGTACTTC. Protein: CASSPRGRETQYF.

The chain combines TRBV28 with TRBJ1-2; 8 positions match TRBD1. Germline V lookup: CDR1 MDHEN, CDR2 SYDVKM. CDR3 length: 15 amino acids. V shed 5 bases, J shed 7 bases, and the junction held 12 bases outside the gene matches. CDR3 amino acids: CASSNPGRGLRGYTF. The DNA of the CDR3 is TGTGCCAGCAGTAACCCAGGCAGGGGGCTTCGTGGCTACACCTTC.

The rearrangement uses TRBV28 and TRBJ2-1, with TRBD1 matching 8 bases. This CDR3 contains 16 residues. CDR1 is MDHEN, CDR2 SYDVKM, per germline. V was clipped by 5 bases and J by 0 bases; unmatched bases: 6. CDR3 region: CASSPHQGASYNEQFF. The CDR3 coding sequence is TGTGCCAGCAGTCCCCATCAGGGGGCCTCCTACAATGAGCAGTTCTTC.

V usage is TRBV15 and J usage is TRBJ2-3; maybe TRBD1 (6 bases). Trimming stripped 2 bases from V and 2 bases from J, with 14 bases between. Per germline, CDR1 LNHNV and CDR2 YYDKDF (reference sequence). CDR3 length: 16 amino acids. CDR3 in amino acids: CATSRSGQTHTDTQYF. CDR3 in DNA: TGTGCCACCAGCAGATCCGGACAGACTCACACAGATACGCAGTATTTT.